One and the same sample provided the 29 T cell receptor beta chains below, sequenced in a study of molecular identifiers for immune sequencing clone quantification. TCRdb itself ran the PCR reads through MiXCR, one entry per CDR3 protein. The table shows 460,000 or so distinct CDR3 sequences, with around 21% occurring only once. The sequenced sample was naive CD8+ T cells from blood, with Jurkat cell RNA spiked in. Subset here: FACS-sorted CD8+CD4-CCR7+CD45RA+ naive T cells. The receptors originated from a human donor in good health. Some libraries in this study had Jurkat cell RNA spiked in.

Many counts were recorded for this clonotype. The chain employs TRBV28 and TRBJ2-7; 9 nucleotides align to TRBD2. Germline loops: CDR1 MDHEN, CDR2 SYDVKM. V shed 8 bases, J shed 4 bases, and the junction held 6 bases outside the gene matches. The CDR3 extends over 13 amino acids. The CDR3 coding sequence is TGTGCCAGCGCCGGGACTAGCAGTTACGAGCAGTACTTC. Encoded protein: CASAGTSSYEQYF. Looking up the rest from reference TRBV28 and TRBJ2-7 gives the full variable domain: DVKVTQSSRYLVKRTGEKVFLECVQDMDHENMFWYRQDPGLGLRLIYFSYDVKMKEKGDIPEGYSVSREKKERFSLILESASTNQTSMYLCASAGTSSYEQYFGPGTRLTVT.

This clonotype was counted a few times. The V call is TRBV20-1, the J call TRBJ2-5; 9 positions agree with TRBD2. The ends lost 2 bases at V and 5 bases at J; junction bases unmatched: 6. Germline V gene sequence: CDR1 DFQATT, CDR2 SNEGSKA (reference sequence). The CDR3 loop spans 14 amino acids. CDR3 in amino acids: CSARLAGVVETQYF. Written as DNA, the CDR3 is TGCAGTGCTAGATTAGCGGGAGTGGTGGAGACCCAGTACTTC.

This clonotype was observed a few times. The chain couples TRBV27 to TRBJ2-7; 8 bases fit TRBD2. J gave up 3 bases and V 5 bases, and 9 bases lay outside the gene matches. The CDR3 is 15 residues long. The germline CDR1 and CDR2 sequences are MNHEY and SMNVEV (reference sequence). CDR3 sequence: CASSPLGGVGYEQYF. CDR3 DNA: TGTGCCAGCAGTCCCCTCGGGGGGGTTGGCTACGAGCAGTACTTC.

A few counts support this clonotype. The rearrangement uses TRBV20-1 and TRBJ2-3, with 7 positions matching TRBD2. Germline CDR1 reads DFQATT; CDR2 reads SNEGSKA (reference sequence). The CDR3 runs 15 residues. V dropped 5 bases and J dropped 2; count of bases not matched to a gene: 10. CDR3: CSAPPSGPLTDTQYF. CDR3 coding DNA: TGCAGTGCTCCCCCTAGCGGTCCCCTCACAGATACGCAGTATTTT.

This clonotype was seen a handful of times. The chain carries TRBV24-1 and TRBJ2-1; 9 bases match TRBD1. The V and J ends lost 7 bases and 10 bases, in that order; junction bases with no gene match: 7. Germline-derived CDR1 and CDR2 are KGHDR and SFDVKD. This CDR3 is built from 13 residues. The CDR3 sequence: CATREGQGWEQFF. CDR3 DNA: TGTGCCACCAGAGAGGGACAGGGATGGGAGCAGTTCTTC.

The chain joins TRBV5-1 to TRBJ1-4; weak D call: TRBD1 (5 bases). CDR3 length: 16 residues. V dropped 1 base and J dropped 0 bases, with 10 bases sitting between them. Looked up from germline, CDR1 is SGHRS and CDR2 is YFSETQ. The DNA of the CDR3 is TGCGCCAGCAGCTTGTATACAGGAGCAACTAATGAAAAACTGTTTTTT. This encodes CASSLYTGATNEKLFF. The full variable domain, its missing parts supplied by reference TRBV5-1 and TRBJ1-4, is KAGVTQTPRYLIKTRGQQVTLSCSPISGHRSVSWYQQTPGQGLQFLFEYFSETQRNKGNFPGRFSGRQFSNSRSEMNVSTLELGDSALYLCASSLYTGATNEKLFFGSGTQLSVL.

V gene TRBV13 combines with J gene TRBJ2-1; D is undetermined. Germline V gene data show CDR1 as PRHDT and CDR2 as FYEKMQ (reference sequence). Trimming removed 5 bases from V and 5 bases from J, with 13 bases in between. This CDR3 is built from 14 residues. The CDR3 here is CASSPGFAHNEQFF. The CDR3 DNA reads TGTGCCAGCAGCCCCGGGTTTGCCCACAATGAGCAGTTCTTC.

This clonotype was counted a few times. The gene calls are TRBV12-3 or TRBV12-4 and TRBJ1-2, with D perhaps TRBD1 (6 bases). The CDR3 has 15 residues. The V gene lost 2 bases and the J gene lost 3 bases, with 13 bases spanning the gap. CDR3 in DNA: TGTGCCAGCAGTTTAAGTTGGGGGCGCGACTATGGCTACACCTTC. This codes for CASSLSWGRDYGYTF.

A remark on this clonotype: The conserved phenylalanine or tryptophan normally closing the CDR3 is absent here, so this likely arose from a read error. The chain carries TRBV20-1 and TRBJ2-1; weak D call: TRBD1 (5 bases). There are 14 residues in the CDR3. CDR1 is DFQATT, CDR2 SNEGSKA, per germline (reference sequence). The germline V and J ends were trimmed by 5 bases and 4 bases, with 15 bases remaining between them. The CDR3 spells CSADPHDRYNEQFL. In DNA form, the CDR3 reads TGCAGTGCTGACCCCCATGACAGATACAATGAGCAGTTCCTC.

This clonotype appeared a single time. Possible read error: a much larger clone is one base away. This chain links TRBV19 with TRBJ2-1; D uncertain. CDR1 is LNHDA and CDR2 is SQIVND in the germline V gene (reference sequence). This CDR3 has 13 amino acids. The V end lost 4 bases, the J end lost 2 bases, and 6 bases lay between the germline ends. CDR3 DNA: TGTGCCAGTAGTAGTACCGCCTACAATGAGCAGTTCTTC. Amino acids: CASSSTAYNEQFF.

This clonotype was recorded only once. This may arise from a read error, as a much more abundant clone is one base away. The conserved phenylalanine or tryptophan is not found at the CDR3 terminus, so this likely reflects a read error. The genes are TRBV4-1 and TRBJ2-7; D is possibly TRBD1 or TRBD2 (5 bases each). V lost 0 bases and J 7 bases, leaving 19 bases between the germline ends. The germline CDR1 and CDR2 sequences are MGHRA and YSYEKL. This CDR3 contains 16 residues. This CDR3 reads CASSQDSRVGVEEQYL. The CDR3 bases are TGCGCCAGCAGCCAAGATTCGAGGGTAGGGGTGGAAGAGCAGTACCTC.

The chain links TRBV7-9 to TRBJ1-2, with 10 bases identical to TRBD1. This CDR3 is 16 amino acids long. Germline V gives CDR1 SEHNR, CDR2 FQNEAQ (reference sequence). J lost 7 bases, V lost 5 bases, and 13 bases had no gene match. This CDR3 reads CASSNPLWDRGVGYTF. Here the CDR3 DNA reads TGTGCCAGCAGCAACCCACTTTGGGACAGGGGTGTTGGCTACACCTTC. Full variable domain (outside the CDR3, taken from reference TRBV7-9 and TRBJ1-2): DTGVSQNPRHKITKRGQNVTFRCDPISEHNRLYWYRQTLGQGPEFLTYFQNEAQLEKSRLLSDRFSAERPKGSFSTLEIQRTEQGDSAMYLCASSNPLWDRGVGYTFGSGTRLTVV.

The genes are TRBV5-1 and TRBJ2-2; perhaps TRBD2 as D (5 bases). The CDR3 is 15 amino acids. The germline V gene encodes CDR1 SGHRS and CDR2 YFSETQ. V was trimmed by 5 bases and J by 0 bases, leaving 11 bases between them. CDR3: CASSPGIANTGELFF. The DNA for the CDR3 is TGCGCCAGCAGTCCCGGGATAGCGAACACCGGGGAGCTGTTTTTT. Looking up the rest from reference TRBV5-1 and TRBJ2-2 gives the full variable domain: KAGVTQTPRYLIKTRGQQVTLSCSPISGHRSVSWYQQTPGQGLQFLFEYFSETQRNKGNFPGRFSGRQFSNSRSEMNVSTLELGDSALYLCASSPGIANTGELFFGEGSRLTVL.

This clonotype was observed a handful of times. The chain couples TRBV27 to TRBJ2-3; 7 nucleotides line up with TRBD2. The CDR3 loop spans 16 amino acids. Trimming cost V 1 base and J 2 bases; bases outside gene matches: 6. Germline CDR1 and CDR2: MNHEY and SMNVEV (reference sequence). The CDR3 reads CASSLWAGANTDTQYF. Written as DNA, the CDR3 is TGTGCCAGCAGTTTATGGGCGGGAGCAAACACAGATACGCAGTATTTT.

For this clonotype: This sequence may be a read error, since a much larger clone differs from it by one base. The chain joins TRBV11-2 to TRBJ2-4, with 7 bases lining up with TRBD1. The CDR3 has 19 amino acids. The trim removed 3 bases at V and 0 bases at J, leaving 14 bases unmatched. Germline CDR1 reads SGHAT; CDR2 reads FQNNGV. The CDR3 region has the DNA TGTGCCAGCAGCTTTCACAGGGGCTATTTAAAGCTAGCCAAAAACATTCAGTACTTC. Encoded protein: CASSFHRGYLKLAKNIQYF.

This clonotype was counted a few times. This chain connects TRBV25-1 to TRBJ2-1; D is possibly TRBD1 (5 bases). The V gene lost 4 bases and the J gene lost 2 bases, with 9 bases spanning the gap. CDR3 length: 14 amino acids. Germline V gene sequence: CDR1 MGHDK, CDR2 SYGVNS. The CDR3 region has the DNA TGTGCCAGCAGTGTGACAGATGCCTACAATGAGCAGTTCTTC. Protein product: CASSVTDAYNEQFF.

In its sample, this clonotype was seen a few times. This chain links TRBV11-2 with TRBJ2-1; 10 positions match TRBD2. J lost 10 bases, V lost 5 bases, and 14 bases had no gene match. CDR3 size: 16 residues. Germline values: CDR1 SGHAT, CDR2 FQNNGV. The CDR3: CASSQELAGVLVEQFF. CDR3 nucleotides: TGTGCCAGCAGCCAGGAGCTAGCGGGGGTGCTTGTAGAGCAGTTCTTC. The complete variable domain, with remaining parts taken from reference TRBV11-2 and TRBJ2-1, reads EAGVAQSPRYKIIEKRQSVAFWCNPISGHATLYWYQQILGQGPKLLIQFQNNGVVDDSQLPKDRFSAERLKGVDSTLKIQPAKLEDSAVYLCASSQELAGVLVEQFFGPGTRLTVL.

Details on this clonotype: This sequence may be a read error, since a much larger clone differs from it by one base. The chain links TRBV14 to TRBJ2-6, with D tentatively TRBD1 or TRBD2 (5 bases each). This CDR3 contains 18 residues. The germline V gene encodes CDR1 SGHDN and CDR2 FVKESK. The ends were cut back, 4 bases at V and 0 bases at J, with 16 bases in the middle. CDR3 nucleotide sequence: TGTGCCAGCAGCCGTTCCGGGACCGTCTACTCTGGGGCCAACGTCCTGACTTTC. Protein sequence: CASSRSGTVYSGANVLTF.

Turning to this clonotype: With a far larger clone one base away, a read error is the likely cause. The chain has TRBV9 and TRBJ2-7; D possibly matches TRBD1 or TRBD2 (5 bases each). The CDR3 is 11 amino acids. V lost 2 bases to trimming and J lost 5 bases, with 5 bases between them. From germline, CDR1 is SGDLS and CDR2 YYNGEE. DNA of the CDR3: TGTGCCAGCAGCGTGGGGGACGAGCAGTACTTC. Translating it yields CASSVGDEQYF.

Only a few counts were recorded for this clonotype. The chain has TRBV20-1 and TRBJ2-7; TRBD1 aligns across 10 bases. V dropped 6 bases and J dropped 4; count of bases not matched to a gene: 9. The germline V gene has CDR1 DFQATT and CDR2 SNEGSKA (reference sequence). The CDR3 runs 14 residues. The CDR3 nucleotides read TGCAGTGCCGAAACCGGGACAGGGGTATACGAGCAGTACTTC. It yields the protein CSAETGTGVYEQYF.

The rearrangement uses TRBV19 and TRBJ2-7, with 8 bases lining up with TRBD2. This CDR3 has 14 amino acids. The V gene's germline CDR1 is LNHDA and CDR2 SQIVND (reference sequence). V shed 2 bases, J shed 2 bases, and the junction held 2 bases outside the gene matches. In nucleotides, the CDR3 is TGTGCCAGTAGTATAAGCGGGGGCCCCTACGAGCAGTACTTC. This gives the protein CASSISGGPYEQYF.

Ten or more counts support this clonotype. The chain recombines TRBV2 with TRBJ2-7, with a weak D call TRBD1 (6 bases). V was pared by 6 bases and J by 6 bases, with 18 bases between. Germline values: CDR1 SNHLY, CDR2 FYNNEI. This CDR3 comprises 14 residues. The CDR3 DNA follows: TGTGCCAGCAGCGCGCCGGGACACGCCACCGAGCAGTACTTC. Residues: CASSAPGHATEQYF.

A word on this clonotype: This clone may be a read error of a much larger clone one base away. The chain couples TRBV2 to TRBJ1-5; maybe TRBD1 (5 bases). Per the germline V gene, CDR1 is SNHLY and CDR2 is FYNNEI. The CDR3 is 14 residues long. The V end lost 8 bases, the J end lost 6 bases, and 17 bases lay between the germline ends. CDR3 region: CASGAGQGAQPQHF. The CDR3 region has the DNA TGTGCCAGCGGGGCGGGGCAGGGCGCTCAGCCCCAGCATTTT.

As for this clonotype: One end of the junction does not line up with germline, which may come from a read error. The rearrangement joins TRBV7-6 to TRBJ2-3; D call uncertain. Germline loops: CDR1 SGHVS, CDR2 FNYEAQ. The CDR3 sequence is 14 residues long. CDR3 residues: CASSLKGFTDTQYF. The CDR3 bases are TGTGCCAGCAGCTTAAAAGGGTTCACAGATACGCAGTATTTC. Full variable domain (remainder filled in from reference TRBV7-6 and TRBJ2-3): GAGVSQSPRYKVTKRGQDVALRCDPISGHVSLYWYRQALGQGPEFLTYFNYEAQQDKSGLPNDRFSAERPEGSISTLTIQRTEQRDSAMYRCASSLKGFTDTQYFGPGTRLTVL.

Worth noting for this clonotype: The junction and the germline gene differ at one end; a read error may be behind it. The V and J genes are TRBV7-9 and TRBJ2-7; D remains unclear. The germline CDR1 and CDR2 sequences are SEHNR and FQNEAQ (reference sequence). The CDR3 covers 11 residues. The CDR3 loop is CASSFSYGQYF. DNA for the CDR3: TGTGCCAGCAGCTTCAGTTACGGGCAGTACTTC.

There are many counts of this clonotype. The chain couples TRBV20-1 to TRBJ2-7; TRBD2 matches 7 bases. V shed 3 bases and J 4 bases; nucleotides not matched to a gene: 3. Germline lookup yields CDR1 DFQATT and CDR2 SNEGSKA (reference sequence). CDR3 length equals 12 residues. This CDR3 is CSARWEGYEQYF. CDR3 DNA: TGCAGTGCTAGGTGGGAGGGGTACGAGCAGTACTTC.

The DNA of the CDR3 is TGTGCCAGTAGTATACTGGCATCTACTGGCACAGATACGCAGTATTTT. Translating gives CASSILASTGTDTQYF. The rearrangement joins TRBV19 to TRBJ2-3; no reliable D call. Trimming took off 2 bases at V and 1 base at J, with 13 bases between the two ends. Germline V gives CDR1 LNHDA, CDR2 SQIVND (reference sequence). There are 16 residues in the CDR3.

The chain carries TRBV9 and TRBJ1-2; D call uncertain. This CDR3 has 15 residues. The germline V gene has CDR1 SGDLS and CDR2 YYNGEE. The germline V and J ends were trimmed by 0 bases and 2 bases, with 11 bases remaining between them. Here the CDR3 reads CASSVELGSNYGYTF. CDR3 DNA: TGTGCCAGCAGCGTAGAACTGGGTTCGAACTATGGCTACACCTTC.

This clonotype has more than one count but fewer than ten. This sequence joins TRBV29-1 and TRBJ1-1; a weak D match, TRBD1 (5 bases). CDR3 length: 17 residues. Germline CDR1 SQVTM, CDR2 ANQGSEA. V was trimmed by 7 bases and J by 0 bases, leaving 24 bases between them. In DNA, the CDR3 is TGCAGCGCCCGTTTCAGTGGCAGGGAGGACATGAACACTGAAGCTTTCTTT. Protein sequence: CSARFSGREDMNTEAFF.